Shown below are 21 T cell receptor beta chains from a single sample sequenced in a study of blood T cells in healthy people across ages (dated by TCRdb to the mid-2010s). Library preparation employed 5' RACE. Sequenced on an Illumina HiSeq 2500. A second PCR of 7 to 11 cycles was run with a J-beta primer mix and a sample-barcoded 5' primer. Using fastp trimming at Q25 and MiXCR clonotype assembly, TCRdb reanalyzed the public sequencing data and kept in-frame beta chains. Rows with a matching CDR3 protein are joined into one entry that keeps the most common DNA and genes. The sample contains hundreds of thousands of distinct CDR3 sequences, 35% to 40% of them found a single time. The ten largest clones take up 13% of the sample. The material sequenced was blood. The receptors stem from a young man in good health.

This clonotype was seen just once. The rearrangement uses TRBV4-3 and TRBJ2-1; D ambiguous. The CDR3 extends over 16 amino acids. The V gene's germline CDR1 is LGHNA and CDR2 YSLEER. The V end lost 0 bases, the J end lost 11 bases, and 20 bases lay between the germline ends. CDR3 nucleotide sequence: TGCGCCAGCAGCCAAGATGTCAGGCCCGGTGGGTATAAGCAGTTCTTC. This sequence encodes CASSQDVRPGGYKQFF.

This clonotype was observed a handful of times. The chain joins TRBV19 to TRBJ2-7; 7 bases match TRBD1. CDR1 LNHDA and CDR2 SQIVND come from the germline V gene (reference sequence). CDR3 length equals 15 residues. V shed 5 bases, J shed 5 bases, and the junction held 12 bases outside the gene matches. CDR3 in DNA: TGTGCCAGTAGTCCGCGACAGGGATCAGCCGACGAGCAGTACTTC. This translates into CASSPRQGSADEQYF. The full variable domain, with the rest looked up from reference TRBV19 and TRBJ2-7, is DGGITQSPKYLFRKEGQNVTLSCEQNLNHDAMYWYRQDPGQGLRLIYYSQIVNDFQKGDIAEGYSVSREKKESFPLTVTSAQKNPTAFYLCASSPRQGSADEQYFGPGTRLTVT.

This chain joins TRBV7-9 and TRBJ2-1; D possibly corresponds to TRBD2 (6 bases). Trimming pared 2 bases from V and 8 bases from J, leaving 13 bases between. Germline V gene data show CDR1 as SEHNR and CDR2 as FQNEAQ (reference sequence). This CDR3 contains 14 residues. CDR3 coding DNA: TGTGCCAGCAGCTTACCACTAGCCTGGGATGAGCAGTTCTTC. It is translated as CASSLPLAWDEQFF.

This chain links TRBV4-1 with TRBJ1-1; possibly TRBD1 for D (5 bases). The CDR3 runs to 15 residues. Per the germline V gene, CDR1 is MGHRA and CDR2 is YSYEKL. V lost 0 bases and J lost 4, with 12 bases in between. CDR3: CASSQEWQGGTEAFF. DNA of the CDR3: TGCGCCAGCAGCCAAGAGTGGCAGGGCGGCACTGAAGCTTTCTTT.

The rearrangement uses TRBV20-1 and TRBJ2-1; D remains ambiguous. The J call is doubtful: the DNA matches TRBJ2-7 better. CDR1 DFQATT and CDR2 SNEGSKA come from the germline V gene (reference sequence). This CDR3 contains 15 residues. CDR3 nucleotides: TGCAGTGCTAACGATCCGGACGTATCCTACAATGAGCAGTACTTC. Residues: CSANDPDVSYNEQYF.

This clonotype has only one observation. A read error may account for a junction end that differs from germline. The chain uses TRBV3-1 and TRBJ1-2, with no clear D. This CDR3 comprises 17 residues. Germline CDR1 is LGHDT and CDR2 is YNNKEL (reference sequence). CDR3 protein: CASSQDLRFGQNYGYTF. The CDR3 DNA is TGTGCTAGCAGCCAAGATTTACGGTTTGGGCAGAACTATGGCTACACCTTC.

In regard to this clonotype: Since a much larger clone is just one base distant, this may be a read error. The CDR3 here is CASSDSSGVVNEQYF. CDR3 nucleotides: TGTGCCAGCAGTGATTCTAGCGGGGTTGTCAATGAGCAGTACTTC. The chain carries TRBV2 and TRBJ2-7; 9 bases are a match to TRBD2. V shed 3 bases and J 7 bases; nucleotides not matched to a gene: 10. Looked up from germline, CDR1 is SNHLY and CDR2 is FYNNEI. CDR3 length: 15 residues.

In this sample, this clonotype turned up a few times. The rearrangement links TRBV6-5 to TRBJ2-5, with a tentative D call TRBD2 (5 bases). The CDR3 has 14 residues. Trimming cost V 6 bases and J 2 bases, with 13 bases left between them. The germline CDR1 and CDR2 sequences are MNHEY and SVGAGI. The CDR3 here is CASSREITQETQYF. The CDR3, as DNA: TGTGCCAGCAGCCGGGAAATTACGCAAGAGACCCAGTACTTC.

The genes are TRBV12-3 or TRBV12-4 and TRBJ2-3; 8 positions match TRBD2. V shed 5 bases, J shed 14 bases, and the junction held 9 bases outside the gene matches. This CDR3 contains 12 residues. CDR3 nucleotide sequence: TGTGCCAGCAGTCGCGGGGGGACTTTCTTGTATTTT. Translation gives CASSRGGTFLYF.

A word on this clonotype: This may be a read error: a much more frequent sequence differs by one nucleotide. The CDR3 region has the DNA TGTGCCAACCGAGAGACAGGGGGCGGGGAGAATGGGCAGTTCTTC. This translates into CANRETGGGENGQFF. This chain uses TRBV25-1 with TRBJ2-1; 10 nucleotides align to TRBD1. The germline V gene encodes CDR1 MGHDK and CDR2 SYGVNS. The CDR3 has 15 residues.

V gene TRBV5-1 combines with J gene TRBJ2-3; possibly TRBD1 for D (6 bases). V was clipped by 4 bases and J by 6 bases, with 15 bases between them. The CDR3 has 14 residues. Looked up from germline, CDR1 is SGHRS and CDR2 is YFSETQ. This CDR3 is CASSVGTSQDTQYF. The CDR3, as DNA: TGCGCCAGCAGCGTCGGGACATCACAGGATACGCAGTATTTT.

A remark on this clonotype: A junction end diverges from the germline sequence, so it may reflect a read error. V is TRBV7-2 and J is TRBJ2-3, with a weak D call TRBD2 (7 bases). CDR3 size: 16 residues. CDR1 and CDR2 from the germline V gene are SGHTA and FQGNSA. The CDR3 sequence is CAGSPRGAFWTDTQYF. CDR3 DNA sequence: TGTGCCGGCAGCCCACGGGGGGCTTTCTGGACAGATACGCAGTATTTT.

This clonotype was recorded a few times. This chain joins TRBV20-1 and TRBJ2-3; possibly TRBD2 for D (5 bases). The CDR3 covers 14 residues. Germline loops: CDR1 DFQATT, CDR2 SNEGSKA (reference sequence). V lost 3 bases to trimming and J lost 2 bases, with 12 bases between them. The CDR3 loop reads CSARVEGNTDTQYF. CDR3 coding DNA: TGCAGTGCTAGGGTAGAGGGAAACACAGATACGCAGTATTTT.

A remark on this clonotype: One end of the junction varies from germline; a read error may be responsible. The chain uses TRBV12-3 or TRBV12-4 and TRBJ1-2; D is possibly TRBD1 (5 bases). The CDR3 is 11 residues long. CDR3 residues: CVSGFGASYTF. The CDR3 nucleotides read TGTGTCAGCGGTTTTGGGGCCAGCTACACCTTC.

This clonotype has more than one count but fewer than ten. This chain joins TRBV12-3 or TRBV12-4 and TRBJ2-7; tentative D call: TRBD2 (5 bases). Trimming shortened V by 6 bases and J by 3 bases, and 18 bases separated the two germline ends. CDR3 length equals 15 residues. The CDR3 sequence: CASSPFTGNLYEQYF. CDR3 nucleotides: TGTGCCAGCAGCCCTTTTACGGGGAACCTCTACGAGCAGTACTTC.

This clonotype was detected only a few times. The chain couples TRBV18 to TRBJ1-6, with unresolved D. The CDR3 has 15 residues. The V end was cut by 0 bases, the J end by 5 bases, with 8 bases between. Germline V gene data show CDR1 as KGHSH and CDR2 as LQKENI. CDR3 region: CASSPPAGNNSPLHF. The CDR3 DNA reads as TGTGCCAGCTCACCACCAGCTGGAAATAATTCACCCCTCCACTTT.

The chain has TRBV20-1 and TRBJ2-3; D could derive from TRBD1 or TRBD2 (6 bases each). Per the germline V gene, CDR1 is DFQATT and CDR2 is SNEGSKA (reference sequence). This CDR3 spans 13 amino acids. V was pared by 3 bases and J by 2 bases, with 9 bases between. The CDR3 DNA follows: TGCAGTGCTAGTTCGGGGGCCACAGATACGCAGTATTTT. This codes for CSASSGATDTQYF.

The chain has TRBV5-1 and TRBJ1-2, with 8 bases lining up with TRBD1. CDR3 size: 14 residues. With V trimmed by 4 bases and J by 4 bases, 6 bases remained unmatched. Germline CDR1 and CDR2: SGHRS and YFSETQ. In DNA form, the CDR3 reads TGCGCCAGCAGCCTCGGGGACAGGACCTATGGCTACACCTTC. Protein sequence: CASSLGDRTYGYTF.

The CDR3 region is CASSNRENQPQHF. The CDR3 DNA follows: TGTGCCAGCAGTAACAGGGAAAATCAGCCCCAGCATTTT. This chain links TRBV6-2 or TRBV6-3 with TRBJ1-5; tentatively, D is TRBD1 (6 bases). Trimming took off 5 bases at V and 4 bases at J, with 9 bases between the two ends. Looked up from germline, CDR1 is MNHEY and CDR2 is SVGEGT. The CDR3 contains 13 residues.

This clonotype occurred a few times. The V gene is TRBV6-5, the J gene TRBJ1-5, with D possibly TRBD1 on 5 matching bases. The germline V and J ends were trimmed by 6 bases and 4 bases, with 16 bases remaining between them. CDR3 size: 15 residues. CDR1 is MNHEY, CDR2 SVGAGI, per germline. CDR3 DNA sequence: TGTGCCAGCAGCTCCTTGGGGGGAACGAATCAGCCCCAGCATTTT. Its translation is CASSSLGGTNQPQHF.

V and J are TRBV20-1 and TRBJ2-1, with 10 positions matching TRBD2. The J segment lost 4 bases and the V segment lost 6 bases, leaving 9 bases of the junction unmatched. Germline CDR1 reads DFQATT; CDR2 reads SNEGSKA (reference sequence). This CDR3 contains 15 residues. CDR3 loop: CSALDSGGKYNEQFF. CDR3 DNA: TGCAGTGCCTTGGATAGCGGGGGGAAATACAATGAGCAGTTCTTC.